One and the same sample provided the 25 T cell receptor beta chains below, sequenced in a study of liver allograft versus peripheral blood T cells (dated by TCRdb to the early 2020s). Regarding the research as a whole: The study compared the T cell receptor repertoires present in transplanted livers with the repertoires present in the peripheral blood of liver transplant recipients.

The data were produced on an Illumina MiSeq. Starting from the raw public reads, TCRdb applied fastp trimming at Q25, assembled clones with MiXCR and retained in-frame beta chains. Each entry is one CDR3 protein sequence, shown with its most common DNA and genes. Here the sample has over a thousand distinct CDR3 sequences; approximately 19% occur a single time. Just over 15% of the sample is held by the ten biggest clonotypes. These receptor sequences come from a human patient who had a liver transplant. Following a transplant, some T lymphocytes may have been derived from the graft donor.

This clonotype is medium-sized in the sample. J is TRBJ2-3 and V is TRBV5-4, with 10 positions matching TRBD2. This CDR3 has 16 residues. V lost 1 base to trimming and J lost 5 bases; unmatched junction nucleotides: 7. Germline V CDR1 and CDR2: SGHNT, YYREEE (reference sequence). For the CDR3, the DNA is TGTGCCAGCAGCTTGAAATTGAGCGGGGGGGTAGATACGCAGTATTTT. Amino acid sequence: CASSLKLSGGVDTQYF. Full variable domain (missing parts from reference TRBV5-4 and TRBJ2-3): ETGVTQSPTHLIKTRGQQVTLRCSSQSGHNTVSWYQQALGQGPQFIFQYYREEENGRGNFPPRFSGLQFPNYSSELNVNALELDDSALYLCASSLKLSGGVDTQYFGPGTRLTVL.

This clonotype was observed many times. V and J are TRBV12-5 and TRBJ1-3; D gene ambiguous. Trimming stripped 5 bases from V and 0 bases from J, with 8 bases between. Germline V gene data show CDR1 as LGHNT and CDR2 as FRNRAP. The CDR3 extends over 14 amino acids. Here the CDR3 DNA reads TGTGCTAGTGGTGACGGTTTCTCTGGAAACACCATATATTTT. Translated: CASGDGFSGNTIYF.

V gene TRBV9 combines with J gene TRBJ1-1, with D perhaps matching TRBD1 (5 bases). The ends were cut back, 4 bases at V and 7 bases at J, with 11 bases in the middle. The CDR3 contains 12 residues. Germline V CDR1 and CDR2: SGDLS, YYNGEE. In nucleotides, the CDR3 is TGTGCCAGCAGCTCCGGGACGCGTGAAGCTTTCTTT. It translates to CASSSGTREAFF.

This clonotype is classed as large (0.1 to 1%). The chain uses TRBV27 and TRBJ1-2; possibly TRBD1 for D (5 bases). Germline-derived CDR1 and CDR2 are MNHEY and SMNVEV (reference sequence). This CDR3 is 13 amino acids long. V dropped 5 bases and J dropped 2 bases, with 9 bases sitting between them. The CDR3 region is CASSPDTNYGYTF. The CDR3 region has the DNA TGTGCCAGCAGTCCGGACACGAACTATGGCTACACCTTC.

This clonotype counts as medium-sized (0.01 to 0.1%). CDR3 coding DNA: TGTGCCAGCCGAAGGGGAGTCTCTGGAAACACCATATATTTT. It translates to CASRRGVSGNTIYF. The J gene is TRBJ1-3, the V gene TRBV27; a possible D gene is TRBD1 (5 bases). Germline values: CDR1 MNHEY, CDR2 SMNVEV (reference sequence). There are 14 residues in the CDR3. The V end lost 8 bases, the J end lost 0 bases, and 11 bases lay between the germline ends.

This clonotype counts as medium-sized. This chain links TRBV6-5 with TRBJ1-5, with a tentative D call TRBD1 (6 bases). The CDR3 is made up of 13 amino acids. The germline V gene encodes CDR1 MNHEY and CDR2 SVGAGI. V was cut by 9 bases and J by 3 bases, with 12 bases left in between. The CDR3 coding sequence is TGTGCCAGTGCGACAGGCGACAATCAGCCCCAGCATTTT. Translated: CASATGDNQPQHF.

This clonotype was counted many times. The V and J genes are TRBV20-1 and TRBJ2-1, with 8 bases that match TRBD1. The germline CDR1 and CDR2 sequences are DFQATT and SNEGSKA (reference sequence). The junction had 13 bases not matched to a gene; V was cut back by 0 bases and J by 9 bases. This CDR3 contains 16 residues. The CDR3 here is CSARDIQGESLSEQFF. CDR3 in DNA: TGCAGTGCTAGAGATATACAGGGGGAGTCCTTGAGTGAGCAGTTCTTC.

This clonotype was detected once. A far larger clone is just one base off, so this is likely a read error. The rearrangement links TRBV6-5 to TRBJ1-6, with D hard to call. Germline V gene data show CDR1 as MNHEY and CDR2 as SVGAGI. CDR3 length equals 14 residues. CDR3 sequence (DNA): TGTGTCAGCAGTCCCCGGGTCACGGCTTCACCCCTCCACTTT. Translating gives CVSSPRVTASPLHF.

Of note for this clonotype: A far larger clone differs by one base, so this is likely a read error. This chain joins TRBV19 and TRBJ1-1; possible D gene TRBD1, 5 bases. Near its end, the DNA agrees better with TRBJ1-6, so the J call may be wrong. The CDR3 sequence is 14 residues long. From germline, CDR1 is LNHDA and CDR2 SQIVND (reference sequence). The CDR3 protein is CASTLQGDNTPLHF. The CDR3 nucleotides are TGTGCCAGTACTCTTCAGGGAGATAATACACCCCTCCACTTT.

The V gene is TRBV7-9, the J gene TRBJ1-1; no reliable D call. V was pared by 5 bases and J by 3 bases, with 10 bases between. The length of the CDR3 is 13 residues. Germline V gives CDR1 SEHNR, CDR2 FQNEAQ (reference sequence). CDR3 nucleotide sequence: TGTGCCAGCAGCCCCCCCAGTCACACTGAAGCTTTCTTT. Translation: CASSPPSHTEAFF.

This clonotype was seen repeatedly, ten times or more. The chain has TRBV12-3 or TRBV12-4 and TRBJ2-1; possibly TRBD2 for D (5 bases). V was pared by 1 base and J by 9 bases, with 10 bases between. The CDR3 is 13 amino acids. As DNA, the CDR3 is TGTGCCAGCAGTTTAGGATTGGGGAGTGAGCAGTTCTTC. This codes for CASSLGLGSEQFF.

In regard to this clonotype: One base separates it from a far larger clone, so it is likely a read error. V is TRBV13 and J is TRBJ2-7; D remains ambiguous. V was clipped by 8 bases and J by 4 bases, with 21 bases between them. The CDR3 spans 15 residues. Germline V CDR1 and CDR2: PRHDT, FYEKMQ (reference sequence). In DNA, the CDR3 is TGTGCCAGCGGTTACGTTGGAATCCCCCAATACGAGCAGTACTTC. It encodes CASGYVGIPQYEQYF.

Within the sample, this clonotype is medium-sized (0.01 to 0.1%). This chain links TRBV6-5 with TRBJ2-2; weak D call: TRBD2 (5 bases). Germline assignment: CDR1 MNHEY and CDR2 SVGAGI. Trimming removed 7 bases at V and 5 bases at J, with 11 bases between. This CDR3 spans 13 amino acids. In nucleotides, the CDR3 is TGTGCCAGCATTCCATCGGGGACCGGGGAGCTGTTTTTT. Its protein product is CASIPSGTGELFF.

This clonotype is hyperexpanded (1% or more). The chain has TRBV15 and TRBJ1-1; 12 nucleotides match TRBD1. Germline V CDR1 and CDR2: LNHNV, YYDKDF (reference sequence). Trimming removed 4 bases from V and 8 bases from J; junction bases left unmatched: 2. The CDR3 contains 13 residues. CDR3 amino acids: CATSIGTGGEAFF. The CDR3, as DNA: TGTGCCACCAGCATTGGGACAGGGGGCGAAGCTTTCTTT.

In its sample, this clonotype was seen many times. This sequence joins TRBV6-6 and TRBJ2-7, with TRBD1 matching 10 bases. CDR3 length: 14 residues. J was trimmed by 9 bases and V by 5 bases; bases with no gene match: 10. The germline V gene has CDR1 MNHNY and CDR2 SVGAGI (reference sequence). CDR3 coding DNA: TGTGCCAGCAGTCCCGGGACAGGGGCCGGGGGGCAGTACTTC. This encodes CASSPGTGAGGQYF.

This clonotype was detected many times. The chain couples TRBV9 to TRBJ2-1; no clear D gene. Germline lookup yields CDR1 SGDLS and CDR2 YYNGEE. Trimming removed 4 bases at V and 8 bases at J, with 13 bases between. The CDR3 is made up of 13 amino acids. This chain's CDR3 is CASSPHDDDEQFF. Written as DNA, the CDR3 is TGTGCCAGCAGCCCTCATGACGACGATGAGCAGTTCTTC.

The rearrangement uses TRBV6-6 and TRBJ1-2; TRBD1 is a possible D gene (5 bases). Germline CDR1 MNHNY, CDR2 SVGAGI (reference sequence). Between the trimmed V and J ends, which lost 7 bases and 7 bases, there was a span of 13 bases. The CDR3 runs to 12 residues. CDR3 in DNA: TGTGCCAGCACCACTGGGGGGGTTGGCTACACCTTC. Translated: CASTTGGVGYTF.

This clonotype qualifies as medium-sized (0.01 to 0.1%). The chain employs TRBV6-6 and TRBJ2-7; D gene unclear. V shed 2 bases and J shed 2 bases, with 4 bases lying between them. CDR1 is MNHNY and CDR2 is SVGAGI in the germline V gene (reference sequence). The CDR3 loop spans 12 amino acids. The CDR3 region has the DNA TGTGCCAGCAGTTACACCGCCTACGAGCAGTACTTC. Its translation: CASSYTAYEQYF.

The J gene is TRBJ2-7, the V gene TRBV20-1; D gene uncertain. V lost 4 bases, J lost 3 bases, and 22 bases lay in between. CDR1 is DFQATT, CDR2 SNEGSKA, per germline (reference sequence). The CDR3 runs to 16 residues. CDR3: CSAKGPTAYEFYEQYF. As DNA, the CDR3 is TGCAGTGCTAAAGGCCCGACGGCTTACGAATTCTACGAGCAGTACTTC.

By proportion, this clonotype is medium-sized. The chain uses TRBV12-3 or TRBV12-4 and TRBJ2-7; 11 positions match TRBD1. CDR3 length equals 15 residues. Trimming cost V 7 bases and J 0 bases; bases outside gene matches: 5. The CDR3 reads CASNPGQGASYEQYF. The CDR3 nucleotides read TGTGCCAGCAATCCTGGACAGGGGGCCTCCTACGAGCAGTACTTC.

By share, this clonotype counts as large (0.1 to 1%). V gene TRBV27 combines with J gene TRBJ1-1; no clear D. Deletions cut 3 bases from V and 5 bases from J, with 10 bases between. Germline CDR1 MNHEY, CDR2 SMNVEV (reference sequence). The CDR3 is 13 amino acids. The CDR3 DNA reads TGTGCCAGCAGTTTGGATCGGTGGACTGAAGCTTTCTTT. Its protein is CASSLDRWTEAFF.

By proportion, this clonotype is hyperexpanded. This chain connects TRBV10-3 to TRBJ1-2; D gene ambiguous. V lost 9 bases to trimming and J lost 0 bases, with 5 bases between them. CDR1 is ENHRY and CDR2 is SYGVKD in the germline V gene. This CDR3 is built from 11 residues. Written as DNA, the CDR3 is TGTGCCATATTTGCTAACTATGGCTACACCTTC. Encoded protein: CAIFANYGYTF.

This clonotype was seen many times. V and J are TRBV12-3 or TRBV12-4 and TRBJ2-3, with D uncertain. The CDR3 extends over 12 amino acids. V dropped 1 base and J dropped 6 bases, with 5 bases sitting between them. As DNA, the CDR3 is TGTGCCAGCAGTTTAGGGGCCGATACGCAGTATTTT. This gives the protein CASSLGADTQYF.

This clonotype appeared many times. The chain combines TRBV12-3 or TRBV12-4 with TRBJ1-1; D ambiguous. This CDR3 comprises 12 residues. V was cut by 2 bases and J by 8 bases, with 9 bases left in between. In DNA, the CDR3 is TGTGCCAGCAGTTTATTGGGAGTAGAAGCTTTCTTT. It encodes CASSLLGVEAFF.

About this clonotype: This could be a read error, since a much larger clone is one nucleotide away. This chain links TRBV20-1 with TRBJ2-2; D possibly corresponds to TRBD1 (6 bases). CDR1 DFQATT and CDR2 SNEGSKA come from the germline V gene (reference sequence). This CDR3 region has 14 residues. Written as DNA, the CDR3 is TGCAGTGCCAACACGGCTGGGGACACCGGGGAGCCGTTTTTT. Translating gives CSANTAGDTGEPFF.